This T cell receptor beta chain was captured in a study of T-cell reconstitution after alpha-beta-depleted transplantation in children. Using unique molecular identifiers, the investigators prepared the TCRbeta library. TCRdb redid the calling of the PCR reads with MiXCR, one entry per CDR3 protein. The sample carries over 70,000 distinct CDR3 sequences, 10% to 15% recorded once. This clonotype was detected ten times or more. CDR3 length: 16 residues. The germline CDR1 and CDR2 sequences are MDHEN and SYDVKM. Trimming shortened V by 3 bases and J by 7 bases, and 16 bases separated the two germline ends.

The chain joins TRBV28 to TRBJ1-6; maybe TRBD1 (5 bases). This TCR came from a human donor who donated a stem cell graft to a child with inherited bone marrow failure. Here the sequenced sample was PBMCs from the stem cell graft donor, taken from the stem cell graft. CDR3: CASSLRLGTDNSPLHF. The DNA of the CDR3 is TGTGCCAGCAGTTTGCGATTGGGGACGGACAATTCACCCCTCCACTTT.